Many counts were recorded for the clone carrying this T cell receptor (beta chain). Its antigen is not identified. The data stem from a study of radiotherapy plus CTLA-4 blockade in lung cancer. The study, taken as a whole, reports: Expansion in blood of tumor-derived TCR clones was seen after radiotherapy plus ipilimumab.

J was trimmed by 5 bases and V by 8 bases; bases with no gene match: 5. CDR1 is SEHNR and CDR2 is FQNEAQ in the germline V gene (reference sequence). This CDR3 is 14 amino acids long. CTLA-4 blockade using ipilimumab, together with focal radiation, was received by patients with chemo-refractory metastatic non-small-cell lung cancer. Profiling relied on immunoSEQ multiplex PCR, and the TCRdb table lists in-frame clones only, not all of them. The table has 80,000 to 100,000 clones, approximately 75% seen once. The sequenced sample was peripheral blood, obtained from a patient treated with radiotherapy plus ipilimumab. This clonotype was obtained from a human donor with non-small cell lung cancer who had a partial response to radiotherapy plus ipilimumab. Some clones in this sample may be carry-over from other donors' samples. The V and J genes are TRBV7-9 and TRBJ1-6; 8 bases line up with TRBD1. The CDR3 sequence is CASGKTGDNSPLHF. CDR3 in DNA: TGTGCCAGCGGAAAGACAGGGGATAATTCACCCCTCCACTTT.